These 7 T cell receptor beta chains share one sample of origin, sequenced in a study of blood T cell repertoires in COVID-19. The table came from immunoSEQ multiplex PCR; TCRdb's copy has only in-frame clones and leaves some out. The sample shows around 280,000 clones, around 85% of them seen only once. Specimen: PBMCs or T cells enriched from blood (not recorded which). The origin of the receptors is a woman aged 35 to 49 who had recovered from COVID-19.

The genes are TRBV10-2 and TRBJ2-7; TRBD2 agrees at 11 bases. In germline, CDR1 is WSHSY, CDR2 SAAADI. V shed 6 bases and J 6 bases; nucleotides not matched to a gene: 4. This CDR3 region has 13 residues. The CDR3 spells CASRDSGRGEQYF. The CDR3 DNA follows: TGCGCCAGCAGAGATAGCGGGAGGGGCGAGCAGTACTTC.

The chain links TRBV20-1 to TRBJ2-1; D call uncertain. Germline CDR1 reads DFQATT; CDR2 reads SNEGSKA (reference sequence). The CDR3 sequence is 11 residues long. The CDR3 nucleotides read TGCAGCTCCCCGTCCTGGAGCGAGCAGTTCTTC. This gives the protein CSSPSWSEQFF.

The chain carries TRBV4-1 and TRBJ2-3; the D gene is possibly TRBD1 (6 bases). The CDR3 spans 14 residues. The V gene lost 1 base and the J gene lost 8 bases, with 13 bases spanning the gap. The germline CDR1 and CDR2 sequences are MGHRA and YSYEKL. The CDR3 sequence is CASSQVSPGATQYF. DNA for the CDR3: TGCGCCAGCAGCCAAGTTAGTCCAGGGGCTACGCAGTATTTT.

This clone has just a few counts. The CDR3 sequence is CASSLTAGETQYF. The DNA of the CDR3 is TGTGCCAGCAGCTTAACGGCAGGGGAGACCCAGTACTTC. The chain uses TRBV7-9 and TRBJ2-5; perhaps TRBD1 as D (5 bases). The V end lost 2 bases, the J end lost 5 bases, and 9 bases lay between the germline ends. Looked up from germline, CDR1 is SEHNR and CDR2 is FQNEAQ (reference sequence). The CDR3 totals 13 residues.

Only a few counts were recorded for this clone. Other DNA sequences within the sample encode an identical CDR3. This sequence joins TRBV7-9 and TRBJ1-5; 7 nucleotides match TRBD1. The V segment lost 5 bases and the J segment 2 bases; nucleotides outside the gene matches: 3. The CDR3 sequence is 14 residues long. The germline V gene encodes CDR1 SEHNR and CDR2 FQNEAQ (reference sequence). CDR3 sequence (DNA): TGTGCCAGCAGCCTAACAGGGGGCAATCAGCCCCAGCATTTT. This encodes CASSLTGGNQPQHF.

This sequence joins TRBV7-2 and TRBJ1-6; the D gene is possibly TRBD1 (5 bases). The CDR3 has 14 residues. V was pared by 5 bases and J by 10 bases, with 15 bases between. From germline, CDR1 is SGHTA and CDR2 FQGNSA. CDR3 amino acids: CASSPRGGSSPLHF. In DNA form, the CDR3 reads TGTGCCAGCAGCCCCCGGGGGGGGAGCTCACCCCTCCACTTT. Variable domain in full (rest from reference TRBV7-2 and TRBJ1-6): GAGVSQSPSNKVTEKGKDVELRCDPISGHTALYWYRQSLGQGLEFLIYFQGNSAPDKSGLPSDRFSAERTGGSVSTLTIQRTQQEDSAVYLCASSPRGGSSPLHFGNGTRLTVT.

The gene calls are TRBV27 and TRBJ2-1; 15 bases are shared with TRBD2. Germline V CDR1 and CDR2: MNHEY, SMNVEV (reference sequence). The V and J ends lost 8 bases and 7 bases, in that order; junction bases with no gene match: 3. This CDR3 is built from 14 residues. The CDR3 DNA reads TGTGCCAGCGGACTAGCGGGAGGGAATAATGAGCAGTTCTTC. Its protein product is CASGLAGGNNEQFF.